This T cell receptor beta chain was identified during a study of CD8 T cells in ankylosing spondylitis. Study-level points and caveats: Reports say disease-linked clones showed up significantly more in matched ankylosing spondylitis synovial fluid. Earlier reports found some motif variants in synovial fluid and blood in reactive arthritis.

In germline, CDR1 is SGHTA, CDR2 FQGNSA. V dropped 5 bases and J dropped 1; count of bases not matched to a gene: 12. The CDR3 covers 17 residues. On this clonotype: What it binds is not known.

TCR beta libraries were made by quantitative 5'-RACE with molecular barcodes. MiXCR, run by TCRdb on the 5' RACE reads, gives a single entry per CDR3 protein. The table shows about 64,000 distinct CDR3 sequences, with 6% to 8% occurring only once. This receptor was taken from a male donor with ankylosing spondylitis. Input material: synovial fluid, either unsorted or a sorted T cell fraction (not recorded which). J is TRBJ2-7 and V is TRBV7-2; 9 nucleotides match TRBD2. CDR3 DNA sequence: TGTGCCAGCAGCCAACGCACCGGGACTAGCCTATCCTACGAGCAGTACTTC. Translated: CASSQRTGTSLSYEQYF.